This is a list of T cell receptor beta chains from one sample in a study of T-cell reconstitution after alpha-beta-depleted transplantation in children. TCRdb re-called the PCR reads with MiXCR, one entry per CDR3 protein. In the table there are about 610,000 distinct CDR3 sequences, approximately 10% of which are singletons. Sample: PBMCs from the stem cell graft donor, taken from the stem cell graft. These receptors came from a human donor who donated a stem cell graft to a child with acute myeloid leukemia. The CDR3 runs from the conserved cysteine through the conserved F or W. D genes are given only for firm matches. The size field is filled for only some rows; it gives once, few, many or a size class.

j_call clone_size v_call d_call cdr3_nt cdr3_aa
TRBJ2-1 many TRBV4-3 TRBD2 TGCGCCAGCAGTTTTTCCGGGACTAGCGAAAAAGAGCAGTTCTTC CASSFSGTSEKEQFF
TRBJ2-7 few TRBV5-1 NA TGCGCCAGCAGCTTGGCCCATGGACAGAATCTCGGGCAGTACTTC CASSLAHGQNLGQYF
TRBJ2-2 few TRBV18 NA TGTGCCAGCTCACCTCGGGACCCGAACACCGGGGAGCTGTTTTTT CASSPRDPNTGELFF
TRBJ2-1 many TRBV12-3/TRBV12-4 NA TGTGCCAGCACCATTCGTTGGGGCGGGCAGTTCTTC CASTIRWGGQFF
TRBJ2-2 many TRBV7-2 NA TGTGCCAGCAGTTTTACCGGGGAGCTGTTTTTT CASSFTGELFF
TRBJ2-6 NA TRBV24-1 TRBD1 TGTGCCACCAGCGATCCAACCGGGACAGGGGCCTCTGGGGCCAACGTCCTGACTTTC CATSDPTGTGASGANVLTF
TRBJ2-3 many TRBV27 NA TGTGCCAGCAGTCTAAAGCGGATTAGCACAGATACGCAGTATTTT CASSLKRISTDTQYF
TRBJ2-1 NA TRBV6-1 NA TGTGCCAGCAGCTCCGGGACCCAGGGAGGCCATGAGCAGTTCTTC CASSSGTQGGHEQFF
TRBJ2-4 many TRBV11-2 TRBD2 TGTGCCAGCACCCATCGGGGGGAAGCCAAAAACATTCAGTACTTC CASTHRGEAKNIQYF
TRBJ1-2 few TRBV20-1 NA TGCAGTGCTAGAGATTTGAGGGGGAGCTATGGCTACACCTTC CSARDLRGSYGYTF
TRBJ2-7 many TRBV20-1 NA TGCAGTGCTAGAGAACCCGACTGGGTCGAGCAGTACTTC CSAREPDWVEQYF
TRBJ2-2 NA TRBV29-1 NA TGCAGCGTTAGTCAACTAGCATTCAGCGGGGAGCTGTTTTTT CSVSQLAFSGELFF
TRBJ2-7 many TRBV2 NA TGTGCCAGCAGTGAAGGGGGGGACAGAGCCTACGAGCAGTACTTC CASSEGGDRAYEQYF
TRBJ2-1 NA TRBV28 TRBD2 TGTGCCAGCCGAAGCCCGGGACTAGGATACAATGAGCAGTTCTTC CASRSPGLGYNEQFF
TRBJ2-1 NA TRBV4-2 TRBD2 TGTGCCAGCAGCCTGACTAGCGGGAGGGCCAGTACCTACAATGAGCAGTTCTTC CASSLTSGRASTYNEQFF